Here is one T cell receptor beta chain with its context. Time point given: peripheral blood 6 weeks after treatment start. Patients yielded 1 to 8 samples each, pretreatment and on-treatment. Synthetically made TCR analog templates were put into each PCR as spikes. Using immunoSEQ multiplex PCR, the repertoire was profiled, and TCRdb retains in-frame clones only, with some absent. The sample consists of nearly 50,000 clones, around 80% of them appearing once. This specimen comes from a study of PD-L1 blockade in urothelial cancer. Whole-study context: Specimens of blood held a median count of about 150,000 T cells.

Per the germline V gene, CDR1 is SGHRS and CDR2 is YFSETQ. V was pared by 0 bases and J by 3 bases, with 3 bases of the junction left unmatched. The CDR3 spans 15 residues. The sequence derives from a man between 65 and 80 years old with urothelial cancer. This material consisted of PBMCs, taken around atezolizumab (anti-PD-L1) treatment. The chain uses TRBV5-1 and TRBJ2-3; TRBD2 agrees at 8 bases. The CDR3 region is CASSLETSATDTQYF. In DNA form, the CDR3 reads TGCGCCAGCAGCTTGGAGACTAGCGCAACAGATACGCAGTATTTT.